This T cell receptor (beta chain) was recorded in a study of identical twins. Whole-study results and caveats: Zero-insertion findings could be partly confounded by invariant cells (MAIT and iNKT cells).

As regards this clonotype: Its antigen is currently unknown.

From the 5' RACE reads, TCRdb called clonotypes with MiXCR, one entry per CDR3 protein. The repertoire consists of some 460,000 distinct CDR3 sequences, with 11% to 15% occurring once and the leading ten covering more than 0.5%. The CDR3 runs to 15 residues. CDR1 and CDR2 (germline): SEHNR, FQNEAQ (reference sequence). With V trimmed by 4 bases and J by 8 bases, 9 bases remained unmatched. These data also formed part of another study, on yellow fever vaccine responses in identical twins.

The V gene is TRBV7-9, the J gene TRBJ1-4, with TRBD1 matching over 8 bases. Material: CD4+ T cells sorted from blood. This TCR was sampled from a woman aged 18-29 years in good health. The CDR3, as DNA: TGTGCCAGCAGCTACGGACAGGGCGATGGAGAAAAACTGTTTTTT. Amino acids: CASSYGQGDGEKLFF.